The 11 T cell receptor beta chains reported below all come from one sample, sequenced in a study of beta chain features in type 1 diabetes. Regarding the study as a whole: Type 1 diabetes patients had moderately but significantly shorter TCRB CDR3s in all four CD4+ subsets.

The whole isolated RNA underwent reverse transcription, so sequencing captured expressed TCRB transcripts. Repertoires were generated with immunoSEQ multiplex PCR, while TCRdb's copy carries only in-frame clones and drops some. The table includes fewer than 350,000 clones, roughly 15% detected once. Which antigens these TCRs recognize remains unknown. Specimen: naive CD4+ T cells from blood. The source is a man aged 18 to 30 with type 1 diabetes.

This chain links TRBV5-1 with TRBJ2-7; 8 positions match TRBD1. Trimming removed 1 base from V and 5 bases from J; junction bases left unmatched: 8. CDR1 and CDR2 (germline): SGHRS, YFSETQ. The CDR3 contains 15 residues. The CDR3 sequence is CASSLTGQGAHEQYF. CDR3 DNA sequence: TGCGCCAGCAGCTTGACTGGGCAGGGGGCCCACGAGCAGTACTTC.

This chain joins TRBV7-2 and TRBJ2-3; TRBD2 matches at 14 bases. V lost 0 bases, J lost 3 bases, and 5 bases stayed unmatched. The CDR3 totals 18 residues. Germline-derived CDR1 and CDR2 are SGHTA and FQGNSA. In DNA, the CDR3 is TGTGCCAGCAGCTTAGCGCTTGGACTAGCGGGGGGTACAGATACGCAGTATTTT. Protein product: CASSLALGLAGGTDTQYF.

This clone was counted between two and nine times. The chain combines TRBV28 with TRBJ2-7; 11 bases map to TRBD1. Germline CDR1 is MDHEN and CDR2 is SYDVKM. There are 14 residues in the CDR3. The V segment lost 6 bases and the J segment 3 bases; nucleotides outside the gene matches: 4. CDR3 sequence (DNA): TGTGCCAGCAGACCCGGGACAGGGGGCTACGAGCAGTACTTC. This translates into CASRPGTGGYEQYF.

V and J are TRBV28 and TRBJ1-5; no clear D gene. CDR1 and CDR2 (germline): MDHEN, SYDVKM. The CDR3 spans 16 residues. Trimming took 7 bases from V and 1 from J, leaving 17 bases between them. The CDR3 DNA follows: TGTGCCAGCATCACAAATCCGGCGGGGAGCAATCAGCCCCAGCATTTT. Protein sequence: CASITNPAGSNQPQHF. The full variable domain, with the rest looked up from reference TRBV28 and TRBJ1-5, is DVKVTQSSRYLVKRTGEKVFLECVQDMDHENMFWYRQDPGLGLRLIYFSYDVKMKEKGDIPEGYSVSREKKERFSLILESASTNQTSMYLCASITNPAGSNQPQHFGDGTRLSIL.

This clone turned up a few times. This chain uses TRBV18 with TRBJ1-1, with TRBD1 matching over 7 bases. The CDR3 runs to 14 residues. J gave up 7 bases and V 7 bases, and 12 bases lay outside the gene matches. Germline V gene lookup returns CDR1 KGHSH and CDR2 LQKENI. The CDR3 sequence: CASLSQGGSNEAFF. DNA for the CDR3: TGTGCCAGCTTATCCCAGGGGGGATCGAATGAAGCTTTCTTT.

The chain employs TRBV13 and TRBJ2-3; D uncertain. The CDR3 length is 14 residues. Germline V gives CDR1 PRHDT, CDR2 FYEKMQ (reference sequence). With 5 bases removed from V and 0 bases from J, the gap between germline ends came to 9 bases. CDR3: CASSGGFSTDTQYF. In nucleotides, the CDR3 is TGTGCCAGCAGCGGCGGTTTTAGCACAGATACGCAGTATTTT. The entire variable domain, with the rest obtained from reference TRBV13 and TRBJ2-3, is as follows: AAGVIQSPRHLIKEKRETATLKCYPIPRHDTVYWYQQGPGQDPQFLISFYEKMQSDKGSIPDRFSAQQFSDYHSELNMSSLELGDSALYFCASSGGFSTDTQYFGPGTRLTVL.

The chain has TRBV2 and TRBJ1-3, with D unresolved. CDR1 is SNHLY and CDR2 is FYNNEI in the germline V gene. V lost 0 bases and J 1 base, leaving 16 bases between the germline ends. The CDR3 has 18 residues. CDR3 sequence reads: CASSEALMGSFSGNTIYF. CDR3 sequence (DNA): TGTGCCAGCAGTGAAGCGCTTATGGGCAGCTTTTCTGGAAACACCATATATTTT.

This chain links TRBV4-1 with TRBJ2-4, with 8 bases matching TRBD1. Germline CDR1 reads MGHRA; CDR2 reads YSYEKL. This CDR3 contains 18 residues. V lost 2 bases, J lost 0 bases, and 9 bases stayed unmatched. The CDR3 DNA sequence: TGCGCCAGCAGCCAACCATCGGACAGGGTGGCAGCCAAAAACATTCAGTACTTC. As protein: CASSQPSDRVAAKNIQYF.

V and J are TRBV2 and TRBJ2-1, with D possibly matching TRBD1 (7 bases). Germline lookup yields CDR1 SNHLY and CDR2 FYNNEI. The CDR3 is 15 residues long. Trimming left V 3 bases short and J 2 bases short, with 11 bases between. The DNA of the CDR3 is TGTGCCAGCAGTGAGTCAGGGGGGACCTACAATGAGCAGTTCTTC. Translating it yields CASSESGGTYNEQFF. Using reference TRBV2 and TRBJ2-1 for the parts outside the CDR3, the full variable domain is EPEVTQTPSHQVTQMGQEVILRCVPISNHLYFYWYRQILGQKVEFLVSFYNNEISEKSEIFDDQFSVERPDGSNFTLKIRSTKLEDSAMYFCASSESGGTYNEQFFGPGTRLTVL.

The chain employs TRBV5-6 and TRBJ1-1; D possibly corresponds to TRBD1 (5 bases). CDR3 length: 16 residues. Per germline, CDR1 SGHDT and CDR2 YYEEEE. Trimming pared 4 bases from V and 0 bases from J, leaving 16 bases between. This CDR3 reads CASSRAGVGMNTEAFF. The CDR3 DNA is TGTGCCAGCAGCCGGGCGGGGGTTGGCATGAACACTGAAGCTTTCTTT.

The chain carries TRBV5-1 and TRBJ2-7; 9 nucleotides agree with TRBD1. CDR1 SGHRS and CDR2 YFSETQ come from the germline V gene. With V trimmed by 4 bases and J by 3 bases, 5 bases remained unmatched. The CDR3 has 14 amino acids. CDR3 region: CASSPTGGVYEQYF. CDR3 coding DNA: TGCGCCAGCAGCCCAACAGGGGGCGTCTACGAGCAGTACTTC.